Below are 26 T cell receptor beta chains sequenced from a single sample in a study of CD8+ T cells in alopecia areata. Extracted RNA was reverse transcribed into cDNA, the sequencing template. The method was immunoSEQ multiplex PCR; TCRdb's version includes in-frame clones alone and lacks a portion of them. The sample shows 200,000 or so clones, 58% of them seen only once. This sample's treatment: oral pan-JAK inhibitor, 5-10 mg twice daily. Sequences were derived from CD4+ T cells sorted from blood, sampled at week 24, from a patient treated with tofacitinib. The origin of the receptors is a human donor with alopecia areata.

V is TRBV30 and J is TRBJ1-5, with D maybe TRBD1 (5 bases). The CDR3 extends over 14 amino acids. CDR1 is GTSNPN and CDR2 is SVGIG in the germline V gene (reference sequence). The V and J ends lost 2 bases and 1 base respectively, with 9 bases between them. CDR3 coding DNA: TGTGCCTGGAGTACCCCAGGGAGCAATCAGCCCCAGCATTTT. Its translation is CAWSTPGSNQPQHF.

In DNA, the CDR3 is TGTGCCAGCAGCGTTAGCGGCGCAGATACGCAGTATTTT. This codes for CASSVSGADTQYF. The chain recombines TRBV2 with TRBJ2-3, with a weak D call TRBD2 (6 bases). V lost 6 bases and J lost 4, with 11 bases in between. From germline, CDR1 is SNHLY and CDR2 FYNNEI. The CDR3 is made up of 13 amino acids.

CDR3 protein: CASSVESVTVSYNEQFF. The CDR3 nucleotides are TGTGCCAGCAGCGTAGAGTCGGTGACAGTCTCCTACAATGAGCAGTTCTTC. The J gene is TRBJ2-1, the V gene TRBV9; D perhaps matches TRBD1 (5 bases). V was trimmed by 0 bases and J by 0 bases, leaving 13 bases between them. The CDR3 contains 17 residues. The germline V gene has CDR1 SGDLS and CDR2 YYNGEE.

The rearrangement joins TRBV4-1 to TRBJ1-2; D call uncertain. Germline values: CDR1 MGHRA, CDR2 YSYEKL. This CDR3 is 12 amino acids long. The V end was cut by 0 bases, the J end by 11 bases, with 10 bases between. CDR3 nucleotide sequence: TGCGCCAGCAGCCAAGAGTCCAGAACTTACACCTTC. It specifies CASSQESRTYTF.

The chain employs TRBV5-1 and TRBJ2-1, with TRBD2 matching over 15 bases. V dropped 4 bases and J dropped 10; count of bases not matched to a gene: 6. CDR1 and CDR2 (germline): SGHRS, YFSETQ. This CDR3 spans 15 amino acids. The CDR3 reads CASSPGLAGGDEQFF. In nucleotides, the CDR3 is TGCGCCAGCAGCCCGGGACTAGCGGGGGGCGACGAGCAGTTCTTC.

V gene TRBV5-1 combines with J gene TRBJ2-3; perhaps D is TRBD1 or TRBD2 (5 bases each). The CDR3 sequence is 16 residues long. Trimming pared 0 bases from V and 2 bases from J, leaving 13 bases between. The germline V gene has CDR1 SGHRS and CDR2 YFSETQ. CDR3 in DNA: TGCGCCAGCAGCTTGGATGAGGGGCTAAACACAGATACGCAGTATTTT. Protein sequence: CASSLDEGLNTDTQYF. Drawing the rest from reference TRBV5-1 and TRBJ2-3, the complete variable domain is KAGVTQTPRYLIKTRGQQVTLSCSPISGHRSVSWYQQTPGQGLQFLFEYFSETQRNKGNFPGRFSGRQFSNSRSEMNVSTLELGDSALYLCASSLDEGLNTDTQYFGPGTRLTVL.

With respect to this clone: This sample includes further DNA sequences coding for the same CDR3. The chain is built from TRBV18 and TRBJ2-1; D possibly corresponds to TRBD1 (7 bases). V was clipped by 2 bases and J by 1 base, with 9 bases between them. CDR1 and CDR2 from the germline V gene are KGHSH and LQKENI. The CDR3 is made up of 15 amino acids. The CDR3 DNA sequence: TGTGCCAGCTCACCATCAGGGGGGTCCTACAATGAGCAGTTCTTC. Translation gives CASSPSGGSYNEQFF.

This clone was detected a few times. The rearrangement links TRBV7-2 to TRBJ2-5; D is unclear. This CDR3 comprises 15 residues. Germline V gives CDR1 SGHTA, CDR2 FQGNSA. Trimming left V 1 base short and J 5 bases short, with 14 bases between. The CDR3: CASSLDTRSVETQYF. The DNA for the CDR3 is TGTGCCAGCAGCTTAGACACCCGGAGTGTGGAGACCCAGTACTTC.

The chain combines TRBV6-5 with TRBJ2-1, with 10 bases lining up with TRBD2. CDR3 length: 15 residues. Germline values: CDR1 MNHEY, CDR2 SVGAGI. V lost 2 bases and J lost 4; bases outside the gene matches: 2. The CDR3 sequence is CASSYGTSAYNEQFF. The CDR3, as DNA: TGTGCCAGCAGTTACGGGACTAGCGCATACAATGAGCAGTTCTTC.

V gene TRBV5-1 combines with J gene TRBJ2-5, with D perhaps given as TRBD1 or TRBD2 (5 bases each). CDR1 and CDR2 (germline): SGHRS, YFSETQ. The CDR3 extends over 13 amino acids. With 5 bases removed from V and 5 bases from J, the gap between germline ends came to 13 bases. CDR3 sequence (DNA): TGCGCCAGCAGGCGACTGGGGGTGGAGACCCAGTACTTC. It translates to CASRRLGVETQYF.

The chain joins TRBV11-2 to TRBJ2-3; 8 bases map to TRBD1. V lost 5 bases and J lost 1; bases outside the gene matches: 2. The V gene's germline CDR1 is SGHAT and CDR2 FQNNGV. The CDR3 sequence is 14 residues long. The CDR3 DNA reads TGTGCCAGCAGCCCGACAGGGGGCACAGATACGCAGTATTTT. Amino acids: CASSPTGGTDTQYF.

This chain joins TRBV10-3 and TRBJ2-3; perhaps TRBD1 as D (7 bases). Germline lookup yields CDR1 ENHRY and CDR2 SYGVKD. Trimming left V 2 bases short and J 2 bases short, with 17 bases between. CDR3 length: 17 amino acids. CDR3 sequence reads: CAISEGSRDSNTDTQYF. The CDR3 bases are TGTGCCATCAGTGAGGGTTCGCGGGACAGTAACACAGATACGCAGTATTTT.

The rearrangement uses TRBV4-1 and TRBJ2-1; 11 nucleotides match TRBD2. After removal of 4 bases from V and 3 bases from J, the junction contained 17 bases not matched to a gene. Germline lookup yields CDR1 MGHRA and CDR2 YSYEKL. The CDR3 spans 20 residues. The CDR3 DNA reads TGCGCCAGCAGCCTCACCCTCGGGGTGGTAGCGGGGGGGTACTACAATGAGCAGTTCTTC. Amino acids: CASSLTLGVVAGGYYNEQFF.

This clone was picked up a small number of times. This sequence joins TRBV11-1 and TRBJ2-3; 7 positions match TRBD1. Germline V gene data show CDR1 as SGHAT and CDR2 as FQDESV (reference sequence). There are 15 residues in the CDR3. The trim removed 5 bases at V and 0 bases at J, leaving 5 bases unmatched. The CDR3 is CASSTRDRSTDTQYF. The CDR3 DNA sequence: TGTGCCAGCAGCACCCGGGACAGAAGCACAGATACGCAGTATTTT.

This clone has just a few counts. The gene calls are TRBV23-1 and TRBJ2-3, with 8 bases aligning to TRBD1. TRBV23-1 has ORF status, its function being uncertain. The CDR3 is 12 residues long. V gave up 11 bases and J gave up 4 bases; unmatched junction bases: 5. The CDR3 DNA is TGCGCCCGACAGGGGTTGGCAGATACGCAGTATTTT. The encoded protein is CARQGLADTQYF.

The J gene is TRBJ2-7, the V gene TRBV10-3, with 10 bases identical to TRBD1. The CDR3 length is 12 residues. Germline V gene data show CDR1 as ENHRY and CDR2 as SYGVKD. The trim removed 11 bases at V and 4 bases at J, leaving 5 bases unmatched. The CDR3 DNA sequence: TGTGCCTCACGGACAGGGGGATACGAGCAGTACTTC. It yields the protein CASRTGGYEQYF.

J is TRBJ2-4 and V is TRBV4-1, with TRBD2 matching over 14 bases. CDR1 is MGHRA, CDR2 YSYEKL, per germline. Losses at the gene ends were 1 base for V and 0 bases for J; bases not matched to a gene: 5. This CDR3 spans 19 amino acids. The CDR3, as DNA: TGCGCCAGCAGCCAAGCTCGACTAGCGGGGGGGGTAGCCAAAAACATTCAGTACTTC. Translation gives CASSQARLAGGVAKNIQYF.

A few counts support this clone. One end of the junction is discordant with germline, which a read error may explain. The chain links TRBV7-2 to TRBJ2-4; D uncertain. This CDR3 has 11 amino acids. Germline V gene data show CDR1 as SGHTA and CDR2 as FQGNSA. The CDR3 nucleotides are TGTGCCAGCAGCTTAGCCGGACCTTTGAACTTC. Amino acid sequence: CASSLAGPLNF.

The rearrangement joins TRBV5-4 to TRBJ2-7; possibly TRBD2 for D (6 bases). CDR1 is SGHNT, CDR2 YYREEE, per germline (reference sequence). This CDR3 region has 14 residues. V lost 3 bases and J 2 bases, leaving 12 bases between the germline ends. The CDR3 DNA follows: TGTGCCAGCAGCTCACGAGCGGGTACCTACGAGCAGTACTTC. As protein: CASSSRAGTYEQYF.

This clone was observed a few times. The rearrangement links TRBV5-1 to TRBJ2-3, with D possibly being TRBD2 (6 bases). CDR1 is SGHRS, CDR2 YFSETQ, per germline. This CDR3 contains 14 residues. The ends were cut back, 5 bases at V and 2 bases at J, with 12 bases in the middle. The CDR3 sequence: CASSRDSNTDTQYF. CDR3 nucleotides: TGCGCCAGCAGTAGGGACTCCAACACAGATACGCAGTATTTT.

J is TRBJ1-2 and V is TRBV6-6; 7 bases are a match to TRBD1. The CDR3 loop spans 13 amino acids. J gave up 5 bases and V 6 bases, and 6 bases lay outside the gene matches. Per the germline V gene, CDR1 is MNHNY and CDR2 is SVGAGI (reference sequence). The CDR3 protein is CASSRDSEYGYTF. DNA for the CDR3: TGTGCCAGCAGCCGGGACAGCGAATATGGCTACACCTTC.

The rearrangement joins TRBV4-1 to TRBJ2-7; tentatively, D is TRBD1 (6 bases). V was pared by 1 base and J by 4 bases, with 11 bases between. Germline CDR1 MGHRA, CDR2 YSYEKL. This CDR3 has 14 amino acids. Here the CDR3 DNA reads TGCGCCAGCAGCCAAGCAGGACAGACGTACGAGCAGTACTTC. It is translated as CASSQAGQTYEQYF.

V gene TRBV5-1 combines with J gene TRBJ2-1, with D perhaps matching TRBD1 or TRBD2 (5 bases each). From germline, CDR1 is SGHRS and CDR2 YFSETQ. The CDR3 loop spans 13 amino acids. Trimming took 6 bases from V and 9 from J, leaving 16 bases between them. The CDR3 DNA reads as TGCGCCAGCAACCCCGGGGCCTCGGGTGAGCAGTTCTTC. Protein sequence: CASNPGASGEQFF.

The rearrangement uses TRBV28 and TRBJ2-5, with D tentatively TRBD1 (6 bases). The CDR3 is 12 residues long. CDR1 MDHEN and CDR2 SYDVKM come from the germline V gene. Trimming stripped 5 bases from V and 13 bases from J, with 17 bases between. The CDR3 is CASSRAGVVMYF. Written as DNA, the CDR3 is TGTGCCAGCAGTCGGGCAGGGGTTGTAATGTACTTC.

The chain is built from TRBV19 and TRBJ1-1, with D unresolved. Germline-derived CDR1 and CDR2 are LNHDA and SQIVND (reference sequence). Trimming removed 1 base from V and 1 base from J, with 10 bases in between. The CDR3 covers 15 residues. In DNA, the CDR3 is TGTGCCAGTAGTATAGTGGAATCCGGGAACACTGAAGCTTTCTTT. Translation: CASSIVESGNTEAFF. Combining the CDR3 with reference TRBV19 and TRBJ1-1 gives the whole variable domain DGGITQSPKYLFRKEGQNVTLSCEQNLNHDAMYWYRQDPGQGLRLIYYSQIVNDFQKGDIAEGYSVSREKKESFPLTVTSAQKNPTAFYLCASSIVESGNTEAFFGQGTRLTVV.

CDR3 bases: TGTGCCAGCACCCTGAGTCGGGGAAACTATGGCTACACCTTC. Protein sequence: CASTLSRGNYGYTF. The chain links TRBV2 to TRBJ1-2, with no clear D. The V end was cut by 7 bases, the J end by 2 bases, with 14 bases between. This CDR3 region has 14 residues. From germline, CDR1 is SNHLY and CDR2 FYNNEI.